One and the same sample provided the 21 T cell receptor beta chains below, sequenced in a study of T cells expressing NK-cell markers. No DNA is given; TCRdb re-called the 5' RACE reads and lists each CDR3 protein once. Its clone listing holds 350,000 to 450,000 distinct CDR3 sequences. Sequenced sample: blood T cells: a sorted CD56 or NKG2C T cell subset, CD4+ or CD8+ T cells, or bulk PBMC T cells (not recorded which). These receptors were taken from a man aged 18 to 69 in good health.

V gene TRBV28 combines with J gene TRBJ2-7; the TCRdb D gene call, TRBD1, has no DNA to confirm it. Germline V gene sequence: CDR1 MDHEN, CDR2 SYDVKM. This CDR3 spans 15 amino acids. Here the CDR3 reads CASSRGTGSYYEQYF.

The rearrangement uses TRBV12-3 or TRBV12-4 and TRBJ2-7; the D gene TCRdb calls, TRBD1, cannot be checked with no DNA. The CDR3 spans 14 residues. The CDR3 sequence is CASSWTGGGYEQYF.

This sequence joins TRBV5-6 and TRBJ2-3; the D call of TRBD2 rests on TCRdb alone, since no DNA is present to check it. Germline V gives CDR1 SGHDT, CDR2 YYEEEE. The CDR3 covers 17 residues. CDR3 loop: CASSLYPTGLDTDTQYF.

The CDR3 is CSARAAGWDTQYF. The J gene is TRBJ2-3, the V gene TRBV20-1. This CDR3 is 13 amino acids long. Germline CDR1 and CDR2: DFQATT and SNEGSKA (reference sequence).

The rearrangement joins TRBV5-1 to TRBJ2-3; absent DNA, TCRdb's TRBD1 call cannot be checked. Germline CDR1 is SGHRS and CDR2 is YFSETQ. CDR3 length: 14 amino acids. CDR3 protein: CASSKQTGPDTQYF.

V usage is TRBV6-2 or TRBV6-3 and J usage is TRBJ1-2; the TCRdb D gene call, TRBD1, has no DNA to confirm it. CDR3 length equals 15 residues. Germline CDR1 reads MNHEY; CDR2 reads SVGEGT. CDR3 protein: CASSGGQGWSFGYTF.

The J gene is TRBJ2-7, the V gene TRBV6-5. Germline V gene sequence: CDR1 MNHEY, CDR2 SVGAGI. The CDR3 consists of 11 residues. CDR3 protein: CASRLEYEQYF.

CDR3 amino acids: CASSLVIFRSGDYEQYF. V is TRBV28 and J is TRBJ2-7; TCRdb's D gene call, TRBD2, goes unchecked for lack of DNA. The germline V gene has CDR1 MDHEN and CDR2 SYDVKM. The CDR3 has 17 residues.

The V call is TRBV5-5, the J call TRBJ2-5; TCRdb calls TRBD1, which cannot be checked without DNA. The V gene's germline CDR1 is SGHKS and CDR2 YYEKEE (reference sequence). The CDR3 is 14 residues long. The CDR3 here is CASTLVGGKETQYF.

The V gene is TRBV12-3 or TRBV12-4, the J gene TRBJ1-1; with no DNA, the TCRdb D assignment of TRBD1 cannot be verified. The CDR3 loop spans 13 amino acids. CDR3 loop: CASSSQGQGAAFF.

The chain recombines TRBV18 with TRBJ2-1; there is no DNA to check the TCRdb D call of TRBD1. CDR1 is KGHSH and CDR2 is LQKENI in the germline V gene. The CDR3 loop spans 15 amino acids. CDR3 loop: CASSPWTLSLHEQFF.

The CDR3 sequence is CASSLEQRELFF. The genes are TRBV5-1 and TRBJ2-2. The CDR3 runs to 12 residues. The germline CDR1 and CDR2 sequences are SGHRS and YFSETQ.

The chain carries TRBV5-1 and TRBJ2-1; TCRdb gives TRBD1 as the D gene, but with no DNA this cannot be confirmed. There are 15 residues in the CDR3. Germline V gene lookup returns CDR1 SGHRS and CDR2 YFSETQ. CDR3 residues: CASSLPPGQNNEQFF.

This chain uses TRBV14 with TRBJ2-5. This CDR3 spans 15 amino acids. The germline V gene has CDR1 SGHDN and CDR2 FVKESK. This CDR3 reads CASSQEKGDQETQYF.

The chain recombines TRBV11-2 with TRBJ2-2; TCRdb proposes TRBD2, but this gene call is untestable without DNA. Per the germline V gene, CDR1 is SGHAT and CDR2 is FQNNGV. The CDR3 is 18 amino acids. CDR3 in amino acids: CASSLKEGLLNPTGELFF.

The rearrangement joins TRBV24-1 to TRBJ2-3; TCRdb's assignment of TRBD2 cannot be checked, as there is no DNA. The germline V gene has CDR1 KGHDR and CDR2 SFDVKD. The CDR3 contains 11 residues. CDR3 sequence reads: CATRGGGPQYF.

The rearrangement joins TRBV5-1 to TRBJ1-1; TCRdb's D call of TRBD1 is untestable without DNA. This CDR3 contains 15 residues. Germline V gives CDR1 SGHRS, CDR2 YFSETQ. The CDR3 is CASSPGQGENTEAFF.

V gene TRBV24-1 combines with J gene TRBJ2-7; TCRdb's D call of TRBD2 is untestable without DNA. Germline CDR1 KGHDR, CDR2 SFDVKD. This CDR3 region has 15 residues. The CDR3 spells CATSKGASGGYEQYF.

V and J are TRBV9 and TRBJ2-3. This CDR3 region has 13 residues. Germline V gene data show CDR1 as SGDLS and CDR2 as YYNGEE. CDR3 residues: CASSVSGPDTQYF. Full variable domain (missing parts from reference TRBV9 and TRBJ2-3): DSGVTQTPKHLITATGQRVTLRCSPRSGDLSVYWYQQSLDQGLQFLIQYYNGEERAKGNILERFSAQQFPDLHSELNLSSLELGDSALYFCASSVSGPDTQYFGPGTRLTVL.

CDR3 sequence reads: CASSLGSANTGELFF. The chain uses TRBV7-9 and TRBJ2-2. Germline-derived CDR1 and CDR2 are SEHNR and FQNEAQ (reference sequence). This CDR3 region has 15 residues.

The J gene is TRBJ2-3, the V gene TRBV7-9. The CDR3 length is 14 residues. Germline CDR1 SEHNR, CDR2 FQNEAQ (reference sequence). The CDR3 sequence is CASSLNWGTDTQYF.